Presented here are 28 T cell receptor beta chains from one specimen sequenced in a study of blood T cell repertoires in COVID-19. Only in-frame clones appear in the TCRdb table, and some are missing; sequencing was by immunoSEQ multiplex PCR. The sample lists roughly 40,000 clones, approximately 85% occurring once. Sequencing input: peripheral blood. The receptor source for this set is a woman of 80 years or more with acute or convalescent COVID-19.

This clone was observed once. This chain links TRBV5-1 with TRBJ1-3, with 9 bases lining up with TRBD1. The CDR3 loop spans 15 amino acids. From germline, CDR1 is SGHRS and CDR2 YFSETQ. Trimming took 5 bases from V and 3 from J; bases not matched to a gene: 6. The CDR3, as DNA: TGCGCCAGCAGTATACAGGGGGCGGATGGAAACACCATATATTTT. Encoded protein: CASSIQGADGNTIYF.

The chain has TRBV28 and TRBJ1-5, with 9 bases identical to TRBD1. J gave up 3 bases and V 8 bases, and 14 bases lay outside the gene matches. The CDR3 totals 17 residues. Looked up from germline, CDR1 is MDHEN and CDR2 is SYDVKM. The CDR3 loop is CASEIPRGQGFNQPQHF. The CDR3 DNA is TGTGCCAGCGAGATCCCACGGGGACAGGGATTCAATCAGCCCCAGCATTTT.

This clone showed up just once. The chain joins TRBV5-6 to TRBJ2-7; 8 positions match TRBD2. J lost 0 bases, V lost 1 base, and 0 bases had no gene match. Per the germline V gene, CDR1 is SGHDT and CDR2 is YYEEEE. This CDR3 region has 14 residues. The CDR3 is CASSLSGSSYEQYF. The CDR3 bases are TGTGCCAGCAGCTTGAGCGGGAGCTCCTACGAGCAGTACTTC.

The CDR3 sequence: CASSFDRGSYNEQFF. In nucleotides, the CDR3 is TGTGCCAGCAGCTTTGACAGGGGGTCCTACAATGAGCAGTTCTTC. This sequence joins TRBV7-2 and TRBJ2-1; TRBD1 aligns across 9 bases. CDR1 and CDR2 from the germline V gene are SGHTA and FQGNSA. The J segment lost 1 base and the V segment lost 3 bases, leaving 1 base of the junction unmatched. The CDR3 length is 15 residues.

This clone was detected a few times. The CDR3 sequence: CASSLAGTVHNEQFF. The DNA of the CDR3 is TGTGCCAGCAGCTTGGCAGGGACAGTCCACAATGAGCAGTTCTTC. J is TRBJ2-1 and V is TRBV5-6, with 7 bases that match TRBD1. V was clipped by 0 bases and J by 5 bases; unmatched bases: 5. The CDR3 consists of 15 residues. Germline lookup yields CDR1 SGHDT and CDR2 YYEEEE. The full variable domain, completed using reference TRBV5-6 and TRBJ2-1, is DAGVTQSPTHLIKTRGQQVTLRCSPKSGHDTVSWYQQALGQGPQFIFQYYEEEERQRGNFPDRFSGHQFPNYSSELNVNALLLGDSALYLCASSLAGTVHNEQFFGPGTRLTVL.

This chain links TRBV6-5 with TRBJ2-1; 11 bases agree with TRBD2. Germline V gene data show CDR1 as MNHEY and CDR2 as SVGAGI. The ends lost 10 bases at V and 9 bases at J; junction bases unmatched: 11. CDR3 size: 14 residues. CDR3 sequence: CATGASSGRSEQFF. The DNA for the CDR3 is TGTGCCACCGGTGCTTCTAGCGGGAGGTCTGAGCAGTTCTTC.

The chain uses TRBV5-1 and TRBJ2-7; 7 positions agree with TRBD2. V lost 4 bases, J lost 3 bases, and 1 base stayed unmatched. This CDR3 spans 12 amino acids. Germline V CDR1 and CDR2: SGHRS, YFSETQ. In DNA form, the CDR3 reads TGCGCCAGCAGCCCGGGAGGCTACGAGCAGTACTTC. This gives the protein CASSPGGYEQYF. Filled out from reference TRBV5-1 and TRBJ2-7, the complete variable domain reads KAGVTQTPRYLIKTRGQQVTLSCSPISGHRSVSWYQQTPGQGLQFLFEYFSETQRNKGNFPGRFSGRQFSNSRSEMNVSTLELGDSALYLCASSPGGYEQYFGPGTRLTVT.

V gene TRBV7-2 combines with J gene TRBJ2-1; 12 bases align to TRBD2. In germline, CDR1 is SGHTA, CDR2 FQGNSA. Trimming at V came to 5 bases and at J to 4 bases, leaving 3 bases not matched to a gene. The CDR3 has 15 amino acids. The CDR3 DNA sequence: TGTGCCAGCAGCCTTCTAGCGGGAGGGTACAATGAGCAGTTCTTC. Translating gives CASSLLAGGYNEQFF.

This sequence joins TRBV7-2 and TRBJ2-7; TRBD2 is a possible D gene (6 bases). V dropped 4 bases and J dropped 0 bases, with 19 bases sitting between them. The CDR3 contains 17 residues. CDR1 is SGHTA and CDR2 is FQGNSA in the germline V gene. The CDR3 coding sequence is TGTGCCAGCAGCTCCCCCGATAGCGGAGGGAGCTCCTACGAGCAGTACTTC. Its translation is CASSSPDSGGSSYEQYF.

The chain has TRBV6-5 and TRBJ1-5, with D uncertain. V was shortened by 5 bases and J by 2 bases, with 10 bases between the two germline ends. Germline-derived CDR1 and CDR2 are MNHEY and SVGAGI. This CDR3 is built from 14 residues. The chain's CDR3 is CASSPQEGNQPQHF. Here the CDR3 DNA reads TGTGCCAGCAGTCCCCAGGAGGGCAATCAGCCCCAGCATTTT.

The genes are TRBV5-6 and TRBJ1-1; D remains unclear. The CDR3 runs to 17 residues. The germline V gene has CDR1 SGHDT and CDR2 YYEEEE. V lost 0 bases and J lost 0, with 15 bases in between. The chain's CDR3 is CASSLETESPMNTEAFF. CDR3 coding DNA: TGTGCCAGCAGCTTGGAGACGGAGTCCCCGATGAACACTGAAGCTTTCTTT.

DNA for the CDR3: TGTGCCAGCAGTTTAACGGGGTACGAGCAGTACTTC. Its protein is CASSLTGYEQYF. V usage is TRBV28 and J usage is TRBJ2-7, with D perhaps TRBD2 (5 bases). CDR1 and CDR2 (germline): MDHEN, SYDVKM. The CDR3 contains 12 residues. Deletions cut 2 bases from V and 4 bases from J, with 6 bases between. Full variable domain (outside the CDR3, taken from reference TRBV28 and TRBJ2-7): DVKVTQSSRYLVKRTGEKVFLECVQDMDHENMFWYRQDPGLGLRLIYFSYDVKMKEKGDIPEGYSVSREKKERFSLILESASTNQTSMYLCASSLTGYEQYFGPGTRLTVT.

A single count supports this clone. The chain employs TRBV4-1 and TRBJ2-7; possible D gene TRBD1, 6 bases. Germline V gene data show CDR1 as MGHRA and CDR2 as YSYEKL. The V gene lost 4 bases and the J gene lost 2 bases, with 15 bases spanning the gap. This CDR3 has 15 residues. Written as DNA, the CDR3 is TGCGCCAGCAGCCGAGCACAGGGAGCTCCCTACGAGCAGTACTTC. This sequence encodes CASSRAQGAPYEQYF.

This rearrangement joins TRBV10-1 to TRBJ2-3; TRBD2 matches at 8 bases. The junction had 11 bases not matched to a gene; V was cut back by 6 bases and J by 6 bases. The CDR3 is 15 amino acids. From germline, CDR1 is WNHNN and CDR2 SYGVQD (reference sequence). This chain's CDR3 is CASSETGGGFDTQYF. DNA for the CDR3: TGCGCCAGCAGCGAAACCGGCGGGGGGTTTGATACGCAGTATTTT.

This rearrangement joins TRBV19 to TRBJ1-1, with TRBD1 matching over 7 bases. Germline V gives CDR1 LNHDA, CDR2 SQIVND (reference sequence). The CDR3 contains 16 residues. The junction had 10 bases not matched to a gene; V was cut back by 5 bases and J by 1 base. This chain's CDR3 is CASSPRTGGGNTEAFF. The CDR3 DNA follows: TGTGCCAGTAGTCCTCGGACAGGCGGCGGGAACACTGAAGCTTTCTTT.

The CDR3 spells CASSSEKTGGFYEQYF. DNA of the CDR3: TGCGCCAGCAGCTCAGAAAAGACAGGGGGCTTCTACGAGCAGTACTTC. V usage is TRBV5-1 and J usage is TRBJ2-7; 10 nucleotides match TRBD1. This CDR3 spans 16 amino acids. Germline V gene sequence: CDR1 SGHRS, CDR2 YFSETQ. The trim removed 3 bases at V and 3 bases at J, leaving 9 bases unmatched.

V usage is TRBV3-1 (or the pseudogene TRBV3-2) and J usage is TRBJ1-2; 10 bases agree with TRBD1. CDR1 LGHDT and CDR2 YNNKEL come from the germline V gene (reference sequence). The CDR3 is 15 residues long. With V trimmed by 8 bases and J by 0 bases, 6 bases remained unmatched. The CDR3 reads CASRDRGQTNYGYTF. In nucleotides, the CDR3 is TGTGCCAGCCGGGACAGGGGCCAGACTAACTATGGCTACACCTTC.

By proportion, this clone is medium-sized. The chain joins TRBV27 to TRBJ2-1, with 8 nucleotides matching TRBD2. The CDR3 totals 16 residues. In germline, CDR1 is MNHEY, CDR2 SMNVEV (reference sequence). Trimming at V came to 5 bases and at J to 3 bases, leaving 9 bases not matched to a gene. Here the CDR3 DNA reads TGTGCCAGCAGTCATACTAGCGGAGCGCTCTACAATGAGCAGTTCTTC. Translating gives CASSHTSGALYNEQFF.

This chain links TRBV5-4 with TRBJ2-4; perhaps TRBD1 as D (7 bases). CDR1 and CDR2 (germline): SGHNT, YYREEE (reference sequence). The V gene lost 4 bases and the J gene lost 0 bases, with 14 bases spanning the gap. This CDR3 has 16 amino acids. CDR3 sequence: CASSTTGEVAKNIQYF. CDR3 nucleotides: TGTGCCAGCAGCACAACAGGGGAGGTAGCCAAAAACATTCAGTACTTC. Supplemented by reference TRBV5-4 and TRBJ2-4, the full variable domain reads ETGVTQSPTHLIKTRGQQVTLRCSSQSGHNTVSWYQQALGQGPQFIFQYYREEENGRGNFPPRFSGLQFPNYSSELNVNALELDDSALYLCASSTTGEVAKNIQYFGAGTRLSVL.

This clone has more than one count but fewer than ten. This rearrangement joins TRBV19 to TRBJ2-1; D gene ambiguous. The CDR3 extends over 14 amino acids. Trimming cost V 8 bases and J 4 bases, with 15 bases left between them. Germline CDR1 is LNHDA and CDR2 is SQIVND (reference sequence). The CDR3 DNA reads as TGTGCCAGTCAGTCCCTTGGGCCATACAATGAGCAGTTCTTC. It translates to CASQSLGPYNEQFF.

J is TRBJ2-3 and V is TRBV10-3, with 11 bases fitting TRBD1. In germline, CDR1 is ENHRY, CDR2 SYGVKD. The CDR3 consists of 14 residues. Germline trimming cut 10 bases from V and 2 bases from J; bases unmatched to any gene: 5. CDR3: CATGQGANTDTQYF. CDR3 sequence (DNA): TGTGCCACCGGACAGGGGGCTAACACAGATACGCAGTATTTT.

Only a few counts were recorded for this clone. V is TRBV4-2 and J is TRBJ2-7; D unclear. The CDR3 extends over 13 amino acids. Germline V gene data show CDR1 as LGHNA and CDR2 as YNFKEQ. Deletions cut 1 base from V and 4 bases from J, with 8 bases between. Here the CDR3 reads CASSQGPGYEQYF. The CDR3 DNA sequence: TGTGCCAGCAGCCAAGGCCCAGGTTACGAGCAGTACTTC.

The gene calls are TRBV10-3 and TRBJ2-5; 7 positions match TRBD1. V was pared by 8 bases and J by 4 bases, with 7 bases of the junction left unmatched. The CDR3 contains 13 residues. CDR1 and CDR2 (germline): ENHRY, SYGVKD. CDR3 region: CAIQSTGVETQYF. Here the CDR3 DNA reads TGTGCCATCCAATCCACAGGGGTAGAGACCCAGTACTTC.

V gene TRBV7-9 combines with J gene TRBJ2-1; 9 nucleotides line up with TRBD2. Germline V gene sequence: CDR1 SEHNR, CDR2 FQNEAQ (reference sequence). V was clipped by 3 bases and J by 4 bases; unmatched bases: 13. CDR3 length equals 18 residues. CDR3 in DNA: TGTGCCAGCAGCTTCTACCCAATACGACTAGCGGTGTACAATGAGCAGTTCTTC. Its protein product is CASSFYPIRLAVYNEQFF.

This chain joins TRBV28 and TRBJ2-1, with 8 nucleotides matching TRBD1. CDR1 is MDHEN and CDR2 is SYDVKM in the germline V gene. Losses at the gene ends were 5 bases for V and 0 bases for J; bases not matched to a gene: 15. CDR3 length: 19 amino acids. The CDR3 region is CASSRDRRGEGFSYNEQFF. The CDR3 DNA reads TGTGCCAGCAGTCGGGACAGGAGGGGAGAGGGGTTCTCCTACAATGAGCAGTTCTTC.

The chain carries TRBV10-3 and TRBJ1-6, with D tentatively TRBD1 (5 bases). Germline-derived CDR1 and CDR2 are ENHRY and SYGVKD. The CDR3 totals 15 residues. Trimming removed 2 bases at V and 10 bases at J, with 15 bases between. The CDR3 here is CAISEAEGIGSPLHF. CDR3 coding DNA: TGTGCCATCAGTGAGGCGGAGGGGATTGGGTCACCCCTCCACTTT.

The J gene is TRBJ2-5, the V gene TRBV5-1; 12 bases line up with TRBD2. CDR3 size: 15 residues. The ends lost 0 bases at V and 6 bases at J; junction bases unmatched: 3. CDR1 and CDR2 (germline): SGHRS, YFSETQ. The chain's CDR3 is CASSLGTSGAQTQYF. The CDR3 region has the DNA TGCGCCAGCAGCTTGGGGACTAGCGGGGCCCAGACCCAGTACTTC.

This chain uses TRBV11-2 with TRBJ2-1; perhaps TRBD2 as D (5 bases). Germline CDR1 SGHAT, CDR2 FQNNGV. The CDR3 is 15 amino acids. Trimming shortened V by 4 bases and J by 1 base, and 11 bases separated the two germline ends. The CDR3 is CASSYGVESYNEQFF. CDR3 coding DNA: TGTGCCAGCAGCTACGGGGTGGAGTCCTACAATGAGCAGTTCTTC.